This TCR beta chain was recovered during a study of identical twins. The CDR3 has 13 amino acids. V was clipped by 3 bases and J by 8 bases, with 13 bases between them. Looked up from germline, CDR1 is SGHAT and CDR2 is FQNNGV. TCRdb re-called the 5' RACE reads with MiXCR, one entry per CDR3 protein. The sample carries approximately 500,000 distinct CDR3 sequences, around 24% recorded once. Study-level points and caveats: Insertions were fewer in abundant cord blood beta clonotypes, whereas memory repertoires showed none of this pattern. Diverse VJ usage suggested most zero-insertion clonotypes were not invariant T cells.

Points on this clonotype: Antigen specificity is unknown.

In addition, the sample was reused for a study of T cells expressing NK-cell markers. That study reports: The contribution of dominant NKG2C+ clonotypes to CD8+ T cells in more than five donors was roughly 1.0-7.5%.

What was sequenced was CD4+ T cells sorted from blood. The sequence derives from a woman aged 18-29 years in good health. This chain connects TRBV11-2 to TRBJ1-2, with a possible D match to TRBD1 (5 bases). The CDR3 DNA follows: TGTGCCAGCAGCTTGTTACAGGCAGAAGGCTACACCTTC. Translating it yields CASSLLQAEGYTF.